One and the same sample provided the 21 T cell receptor beta chains below, sequenced in a study of Graves' ophthalmopathy and Graves' hyperthyroidism. RNA served as the template for amplifying TCR beta CDR3 regions. HTBI primers were used in a first-round RT-PCR, which preceded a second-round multiplex PCR. TCRdb ran MiXCR on the multiplex PCR reads and lists one entry per CDR3 protein. In the table there are about 500,000 distinct CDR3 sequences, roughly 14% of which are singletons. The sequencing input was blood. All receptors derive from a woman aged 30 to 39 with Graves' ophthalmopathy.

This clonotype was counted many times. This chain connects TRBV12-3 or TRBV12-4 to TRBJ1-2; D may be TRBD1 (5 bases). The length of the CDR3 is 12 residues. Trimming removed 7 bases at V and 4 bases at J, with 10 bases between. For the CDR3, the DNA is TGTGCCAGCATGGCCGGGGCCTATGGCTACACCTTC. Translating it yields CASMAGAYGYTF.

This clonotype came up many times. This chain joins TRBV6-1 and TRBJ1-5, with D uncertain. The CDR3 contains 13 residues. Trimming cost V 6 bases and J 7 bases, with 13 bases left between them. Germline V gene lookup returns CDR1 MNHNS and CDR2 SASEGT. CDR3 sequence: CASSKESLQPQHF. CDR3 coding DNA: TGTGCCAGCAGCAAGGAGAGTTTGCAGCCCCAGCATTTT.

The chain links TRBV20-1 to TRBJ2-4; 8 nucleotides agree with TRBD2. Germline V gene lookup returns CDR1 DFQATT and CDR2 SNEGSKA (reference sequence). With 6 bases clipped from V and 0 bases from J, the junction kept 1 base outside the gene matches. The CDR3 totals 13 residues. The CDR3, as DNA: TGCAGTGCCCTAGCGGGAGCCAAAAACATTCAGTACTTC. This codes for CSALAGAKNIQYF.

This clonotype was seen only a few times. The chain is built from TRBV19 and TRBJ1-1; D unresolved. The V end lost 3 bases, the J end lost 6 bases, and 8 bases lay between the germline ends. Germline CDR1 is LNHDA and CDR2 is SQIVND (reference sequence). This CDR3 is built from 12 residues. The CDR3 protein is CASSIGESEAFF. The CDR3, as DNA: TGTGCCAGTAGTATCGGGGAGTCTGAAGCTTTCTTT.

This clonotype was recorded many times. V is TRBV19 and J is TRBJ1-2; D is uncertain. The germline V and J ends were trimmed by 2 bases and 8 bases, with 12 bases remaining between them. CDR1 is LNHDA and CDR2 is SQIVND in the germline V gene (reference sequence). The CDR3 contains 13 residues. CDR3 amino acids: CASSIHSRGGYTF. CDR3 coding DNA: TGTGCCAGTAGTATACATAGCAGAGGCGGCTACACCTTC.

On this clonotype itself: A read error is possible here, since a much larger clone lies one base away. This chain uses TRBV12-3 or TRBV12-4 with TRBJ1-1, with unresolved D. The CDR3 is made up of 14 amino acids. For the CDR3, the DNA is TGTGCCAGCAGTGGAAGACGGGAGAACACTGAAGGTTTCTTT. This sequence encodes CASSGRRENTEGFF.

Ten or more counts support this clonotype. The chain couples TRBV6-1 to TRBJ1-2; tentative D call: TRBD1 (5 bases). The CDR3 has 13 amino acids. Trimming pared 5 bases from V and 2 bases from J, leaving 9 bases between. The germline CDR1 and CDR2 sequences are MNHNS and SASEGT. This CDR3 reads CASSQRDNYGYTF. The CDR3 DNA is TGTGCCAGCAGTCAACGGGACAACTATGGCTACACCTTC.

Many counts were recorded for this clonotype. The CDR3 loop is CASSFGGTNTGELFF. The CDR3 DNA sequence: TGTGCCAGCAGCTTTGGCGGGACTAACACCGGGGAGCTGTTTTTT. The V gene is TRBV5-6, the J gene TRBJ2-2, with D possibly TRBD2 on 6 matching bases. V was clipped by 2 bases and J by 2 bases, with 10 bases between them. This CDR3 has 15 amino acids. Germline V lookup: CDR1 SGHDT, CDR2 YYEEEE. Filled out from reference TRBV5-6 and TRBJ2-2, the complete variable domain reads DAGVTQSPTHLIKTRGQQVTLRCSPKSGHDTVSWYQQALGQGPQFIFQYYEEEERQRGNFPDRFSGHQFPNYSSELNVNALLLGDSALYLCASSFGGTNTGELFFGEGSRLTVL.

This clonotype was counted ten times or more. The genes are TRBV5-5 and TRBJ2-7; unclear D gene. CDR3 length: 13 amino acids. Germline V gene data show CDR1 as SGHKS and CDR2 as YYEKEE (reference sequence). Trimming took off 0 bases at V and 0 bases at J, with 4 bases between the two ends. In nucleotides, the CDR3 is TGTGCCAGCAGCTTGGACATCTCCTACGAGCAGTACTTC. Residues: CASSLDISYEQYF.

The chain carries TRBV6-2 or TRBV6-3 and TRBJ2-7; 10 nucleotides align to TRBD1. V shed 4 bases and J 2 bases; nucleotides not matched to a gene: 8. This CDR3 has 16 amino acids. CDR1 is MNHEY and CDR2 is SVGEGT in the germline V gene. DNA of the CDR3: TGTGCCAGCAGTTCTTCCGGGACAGGGGTACCCTACGAGCAGTACTTC. Encoded protein: CASSSSGTGVPYEQYF.

This clonotype was detected many times. CDR3 sequence: CASSFGQGVSYEQYF. The CDR3 DNA reads as TGTGCCAGCAGTTTTGGACAGGGAGTGTCCTACGAGCAGTACTTC. J is TRBJ2-7 and V is TRBV12-3 or TRBV12-4, with 8 bases identical to TRBD1. The CDR3 covers 15 residues. J was trimmed by 1 base and V by 3 bases; bases with no gene match: 5.

This chain links TRBV11-1 with TRBJ2-7; D may match TRBD1 or TRBD2 (5 bases each). Germline CDR1 and CDR2: SGHAT and FQDESV (reference sequence). The CDR3 is 17 amino acids. Trimming took off 4 bases at V and 0 bases at J, with 19 bases between the two ends. The CDR3 nucleotides read TGTGCCAGCAGCTCCCAGGGCACGGGGACCTCCTCCTACGAGCAGTACTTC. Translating it yields CASSSQGTGTSSYEQYF.

This clonotype was seen many times. Since the CDR3 does not end with the conserved phenylalanine or tryptophan, this likely comes from a read error. This rearrangement joins TRBV2 to TRBJ1-2, with a weak D call TRBD1 (5 bases). From germline, CDR1 is SNHLY and CDR2 FYNNEI. CDR3 length equals 14 residues. The V end was cut by 8 bases, the J end by 7 bases, with 20 bases between. This CDR3 is CASFGGAEIRGYTS. The CDR3 DNA reads TGTGCCAGCTTCGGAGGGGCAGAGATTCGTGGCTACACCTCC.

The chain uses TRBV24-1 and TRBJ2-2; 7 nucleotides match TRBD1. The CDR3 is made up of 17 amino acids. Germline V CDR1 and CDR2: KGHDR, SFDVKD. V lost 0 bases to trimming and J lost 5 bases; unmatched junction nucleotides: 8. The CDR3 nucleotides are TGTGCCACCAGTGATTTGCAAGGCAGGGGGAAAACCGGGGAGCTGTTTTTT. This encodes CATSDLQGRGKTGELFF.

This clonotype was found many times. This chain joins TRBV6-1 and TRBJ2-3; D is possibly TRBD1 or TRBD2 (5 bases each). Germline CDR1 reads MNHNS; CDR2 reads SASEGT. CDR3 length: 15 residues. Trimming pared 7 bases from V and 3 bases from J, leaving 17 bases between. CDR3 in DNA: TGTGCCAGCACCGAATGGGACGGAAGAACAGATACGCAGTATTTT. Amino acids: CASTEWDGRTDTQYF.

This clonotype was recorded at least ten times. The CDR3 loop is CAAAPSPAGDEQYF. DNA for the CDR3: TGTGCCGCAGCACCCTCGCCTGCGGGGGACGAGCAGTACTTC. The rearrangement joins TRBV6-1 to TRBJ2-7; TRBD2 agrees at 7 bases. This CDR3 has 14 residues. CDR1 is MNHNS, CDR2 SASEGT, per germline. V shed 11 bases, J shed 5 bases, and the junction held 15 bases outside the gene matches.

This clonotype has ten or more counts. In DNA, the CDR3 is TGCAGTGCTAGTGGCTATAGCAATCAGCCCCAGCATTTT. Its translation: CSASGYSNQPQHF. The chain links TRBV20-1 to TRBJ1-5; D gene unclear. Between the trimmed V and J ends, which lost 3 bases and 0 bases, there was a span of 6 bases. This CDR3 comprises 13 residues. Germline CDR1 is DFQATT and CDR2 is SNEGSKA (reference sequence).

This clonotype was observed a handful of times. The gene calls are TRBV9 and TRBJ1-1; D not certain. This CDR3 comprises 17 residues. Trimming pared 4 bases from V and 5 bases from J, leaving 24 bases between. Germline V gene lookup returns CDR1 SGDLS and CDR2 YYNGEE. DNA for the CDR3: TGTGCCAGCAGCCCCTCATCAAACGCGGTGTTGTCGACTGAAGCTTTCTTT. Protein product: CASSPSSNAVLSTEAFF.

Many counts were recorded for this clonotype. The chain joins TRBV3-1 to TRBJ2-5, with 7 bases aligning to TRBD1. Germline V CDR1 and CDR2: LGHDT, YNNKEL (reference sequence). V was clipped by 0 bases and J by 5 bases; unmatched bases: 6. CDR3 length equals 15 residues. The chain's CDR3 is CASSQESQGLETQYF. The CDR3 DNA sequence: TGTGCCAGCAGCCAAGAATCACAGGGGTTGGAGACCCAGTACTTC.

In this sample, this clonotype turned up a few times. This chain uses TRBV29-1 with TRBJ2-7; maybe TRBD1 (6 bases). Trimming took off 3 bases at V and 1 base at J, with 10 bases between the two ends. Germline V lookup: CDR1 SQVTM, CDR2 ANQGSEA. This CDR3 region has 13 residues. The CDR3 protein is CSVDTGSSYEQYF. The CDR3 coding sequence is TGCAGCGTTGACACAGGGTCATCCTACGAGCAGTACTTC.

This clonotype was found many times. The chain recombines TRBV29-1 with TRBJ2-2; D remains unclear. The CDR3 sequence is 10 residues long. With 5 bases removed from V and 6 bases from J, the gap between germline ends came to 4 bases. Germline V gene sequence: CDR1 SQVTM, CDR2 ANQGSEA. The CDR3 here is CSVLAGELFF. CDR3 bases: TGCAGCGTTCTTGCCGGGGAGCTGTTTTTT.